This T cell receptor (beta chain) was found in a study of cytomegalovirus exposure and HLA in healthy donors. The PCR ran on 60 Vbeta and 13 Jbeta primers. Only in-frame clones appear in the TCRdb table, and some are missing; sequencing was by immunoSEQ multiplex PCR. The top ten clones hold 8% to 10% of a sample with roughly 110,000 clones, 67% of them seen once. V was pared by 3 bases and J by 4 bases, with 7 bases between. This CDR3 is 13 amino acids long. Germline lookup yields CDR1 GTSNPN and CDR2 SVGIG (reference sequence). This clone occurred a few times. The antigen is not known. Study-wide findings and caveats: As confirmed in vitro, a few CMV-associated chains were specific for CMV antigens.

This sequence joins TRBV30 and TRBJ1-6; possibly TRBD1 for D (5 bases). The receptor's source is a man between 18 and 35 years old in good health and CMV-seropositive. The sequenced sample was PBMCs. CDR3 residues: CAWRQEYNSPLHF. CDR3 sequence (DNA): TGTGCCTGGAGACAGGAATATAATTCACCCCTCCACTTT.